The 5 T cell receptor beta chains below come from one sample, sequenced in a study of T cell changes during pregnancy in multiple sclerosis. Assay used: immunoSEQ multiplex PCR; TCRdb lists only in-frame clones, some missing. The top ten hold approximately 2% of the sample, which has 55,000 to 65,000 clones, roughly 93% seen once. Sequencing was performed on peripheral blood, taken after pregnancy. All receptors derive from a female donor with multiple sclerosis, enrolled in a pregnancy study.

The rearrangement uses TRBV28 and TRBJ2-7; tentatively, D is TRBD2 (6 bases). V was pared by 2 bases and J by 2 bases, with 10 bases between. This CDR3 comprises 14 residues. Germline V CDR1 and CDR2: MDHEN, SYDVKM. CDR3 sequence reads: CASSLGGLAYEQYF. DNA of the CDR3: TGTGCCAGCAGTTTAGGGGGGTTGGCCTACGAGCAGTACTTC.

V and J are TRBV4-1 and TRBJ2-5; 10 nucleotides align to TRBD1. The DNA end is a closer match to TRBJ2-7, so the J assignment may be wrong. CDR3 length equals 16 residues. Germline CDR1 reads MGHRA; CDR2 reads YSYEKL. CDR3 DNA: TGCGCCAGCAGCCAAGGACAGGGGGCGCCCTCCTACGAGCAGTACTTC. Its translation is CASSQGQGAPSYEQYF.

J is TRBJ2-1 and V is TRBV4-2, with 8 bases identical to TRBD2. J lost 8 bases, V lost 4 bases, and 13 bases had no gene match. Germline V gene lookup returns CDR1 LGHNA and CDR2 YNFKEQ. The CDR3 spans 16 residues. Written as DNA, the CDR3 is TGTGCCAGCAGCCCGCGAGGTAGCGGGATAGGGGATGAGCAGTTCTTC. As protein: CASSPRGSGIGDEQFF.

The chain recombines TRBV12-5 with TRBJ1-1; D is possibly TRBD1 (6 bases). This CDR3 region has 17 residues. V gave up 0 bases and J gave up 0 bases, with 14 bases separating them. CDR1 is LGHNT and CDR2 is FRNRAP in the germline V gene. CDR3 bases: TGTGCTAGTGGTTTGGTCCCGAGCGGGGGCATGAACACTGAAGCTTTCTTT. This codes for CASGLVPSGGMNTEAFF.

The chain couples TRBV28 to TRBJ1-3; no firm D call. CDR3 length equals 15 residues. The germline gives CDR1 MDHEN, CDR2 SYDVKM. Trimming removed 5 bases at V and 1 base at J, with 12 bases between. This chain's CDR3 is CASSPPTISGNTIYF. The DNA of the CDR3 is TGTGCCAGCAGTCCACCTACTATTTCTGGAAACACCATATATTTT.